These T cell receptor beta chains were read from a single sample in a study of blood T cell repertoires in COVID-19. TCRdb's copy holds only in-frame clones and misses some; the assay was immunoSEQ multiplex PCR. This sample has around 130,000 clones, with over 70% found just once. Sequencing was done on a sample of peripheral blood. These receptor sequences come from a man at least 80 years old with acute or convalescent COVID-19. CDR3s include the opening cysteine and the closing phenylalanine or tryptophan. A D gene is named only where the DNA matches it firmly. Not every row has a clone size; where given, it reads once, few, many or a size class.

V gene	D gene	J gene	clone size	CDR3 protein
TRBV5-4	-	TRBJ2-1	-	CASRPLGGEQFF
TRBV5-6	TRBD2	TRBJ2-7	-	CASTNWGTSGGRQYF
TRBV29-1	TRBD1	TRBJ2-5	-	CSVEGGTGDWETQYF
TRBV28	TRBD1	TRBJ1-2	-	CASSHDRGHGFYGYTF
TRBV9	-	TRBJ2-1	few	CASSVSTGPYNEQFF
TRBV29-1	-	TRBJ2-3	-	CSVADAGNSDTQYF
TRBV9	-	TRBJ1-2	few	CASSVGEGRVEVGYTF
TRBV27	-	TRBJ2-3	few	CASKGRNTADDTQYF
TRBV18	TRBD1	TRBJ2-2	few	CASSLLTWTGMTGELFF
TRBV30	TRBD2	TRBJ2-3	once	CAWSITSGVTDTQYF
TRBV7-7	-	TRBJ1-1	-	CASSLAQWIRGSAFF
TRBV6-5	-	TRBJ1-1	-	CASRSQRRSTEAFF
TRBV6-5	-	TRBJ2-3	-	CASSYSRQTDTQYF
TRBV2	-	TRBJ1-1	-	CASTVTGNTEAFF
TRBV29-1	TRBD1	TRBJ2-1	few	CSVKSGGNEQFF
TRBV12-3/TRBV12-4	-	TRBJ2-2	-	CASSQGRSGELFF
TRBV28	TRBD2	TRBJ2-7	-	CASSLGLAGEQYF
TRBV5-1	TRBD2	TRBJ2-1	-	CASSQSYSGRNNEQFF
TRBV25-1	-	TRBJ1-3	-	CASSLLGNTIYF
TRBV30	-	TRBJ2-3	-	CAWSGKGVGTDTQYF
TRBV5-8	TRBD1	TRBJ1-6	-	CASSIIGTANSPLHF
TRBV10-3	TRBD1	TRBJ1-4	-	CAISRQGGSEKLFF
TRBV2	TRBD1	TRBJ1-5	-	CASSEYGQGGRSSNQPQHF
TRBV5-1	TRBD1	TRBJ1-2	few	CASSTGQEVGGYTF
TRBV19	TRBD1	TRBJ1-5	-	CASGTGYIQPQHF
TRBV29-1	-	TRBJ1-2	-	CSVERGYYGYTF
TRBV5-6	-	TRBJ1-3	-	CASSRPTASSGNTIYF
TRBV6-6	TRBD1	TRBJ1-4	medium-sized	CASSLGTGVEKLFF
TRBV5-1	-	TRBJ2-1	-	CASSFTGNSYNEQFF
TRBV18	-	TRBJ2-7	-	CASSPPEGSYEQYF
TRBV5-1	-	TRBJ2-1	once	CASSLVAGPYNEQFF
TRBV2	TRBD1	TRBJ2-1	-	CASSTTGGEQFF
TRBV9	-	TRBJ2-1	-	CASSVDPGHYGNEQFF
TRBV3-1/TRBV3-2	-	TRBJ1-4	-	CASSQDRQEKLFF
TRBV9	TRBD1	TRBJ1-1	once	CASSPRQGADTEAFF
TRBV10-2	TRBD2	TRBJ2-1	few	CASSEVLAGGGEQFF
TRBV20-1	-	TRBJ1-3	-	CSASSVSGNTIYF
TRBV19	TRBD1	TRBJ1-2	-	CASSPPGQTFSGYTF
TRBV27	TRBD1	TRBJ1-5	-	CASKLGTGSNQPQHF
TRBV2	TRBD1	TRBJ2-7	-	CASKPDTGGYEQYF
TRBV9	TRBD2	TRBJ2-2	-	CASSLGGLAGTGELFF
TRBV19	-	TRBJ1-6	few	CASSDMAYNSPLHF
TRBV10-2	TRBD1	TRBJ1-1	-	CASSGGGIMNTEAFF
TRBV9	-	TRBJ2-2	-	CASSVDGGRTGELFF
TRBV4-1	-	TRBJ2-6	-	CASSPSPSGANVLTF
TRBV15	-	TRBJ2-1	-	CATRAGLRGRRGEQFF
TRBV19	-	TRBJ2-7	-	CASSLRDKSSYEQYF